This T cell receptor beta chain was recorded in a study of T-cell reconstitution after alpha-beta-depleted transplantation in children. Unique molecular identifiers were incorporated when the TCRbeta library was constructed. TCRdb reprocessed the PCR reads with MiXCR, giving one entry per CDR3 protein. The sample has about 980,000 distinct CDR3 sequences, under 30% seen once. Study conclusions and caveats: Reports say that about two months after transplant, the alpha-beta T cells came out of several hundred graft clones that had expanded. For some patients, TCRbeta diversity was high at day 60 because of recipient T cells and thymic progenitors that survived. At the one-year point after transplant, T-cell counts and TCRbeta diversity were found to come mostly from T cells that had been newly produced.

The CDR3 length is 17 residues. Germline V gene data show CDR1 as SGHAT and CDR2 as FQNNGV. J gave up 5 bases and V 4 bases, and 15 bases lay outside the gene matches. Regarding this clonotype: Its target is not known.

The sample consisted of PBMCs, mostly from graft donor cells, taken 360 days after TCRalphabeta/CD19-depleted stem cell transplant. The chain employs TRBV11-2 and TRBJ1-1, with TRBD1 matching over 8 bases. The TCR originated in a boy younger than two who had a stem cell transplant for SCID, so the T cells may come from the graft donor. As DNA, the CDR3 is TGTGCCAGCAGCTCGCGACGGACAGGGCCAATCGGAACTGAAGCTTTCTTT. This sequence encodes CASSSRRTGPIGTEAFF. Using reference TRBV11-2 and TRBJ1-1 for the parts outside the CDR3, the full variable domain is EAGVAQSPRYKIIEKRQSVAFWCNPISGHATLYWYQQILGQGPKLLIQFQNNGVVDDSQLPKDRFSAERLKGVDSTLKIQPAKLEDSAVYLCASSSRRTGPIGTEAFFGQGTRLTVV.